This TCR beta chain was sequenced in a study of blood T cell repertoires in COVID-19. Overall study context: T cells, B-cell-depleted T cells, or PBMCs provided the cDNA or gDNA that served as material.

Methods used by the authors: Estimation of nucleated cell counts relied on the amplification of reference gene primers. TCRdb keeps only in-frame clones here, not all; method: immunoSEQ multiplex PCR. V and J calls and clone size are as listed in that table; D and trimming were resolved from the DNA. The sample has 250,000 to 300,000 clones; roughly 87% are singletons. There are 13 residues in the CDR3. V gave up 6 bases and J gave up 3 bases, with 11 bases separating them. The chain combines TRBV23-1 with TRBJ1-2, with TRBD1 as a possible D gene (5 bases). TRBV23-1 is an open reading frame, and its role is uncertain. This TCR was sampled from a woman aged 50 to 65 who had recovered from COVID-19. The specimen sequenced was peripheral blood. The CDR3 loop reads CASSLDTHYGYTF. CDR3 DNA: TGCGCCAGCAGCCTGGACACTCACTATGGCTACACCTTC.